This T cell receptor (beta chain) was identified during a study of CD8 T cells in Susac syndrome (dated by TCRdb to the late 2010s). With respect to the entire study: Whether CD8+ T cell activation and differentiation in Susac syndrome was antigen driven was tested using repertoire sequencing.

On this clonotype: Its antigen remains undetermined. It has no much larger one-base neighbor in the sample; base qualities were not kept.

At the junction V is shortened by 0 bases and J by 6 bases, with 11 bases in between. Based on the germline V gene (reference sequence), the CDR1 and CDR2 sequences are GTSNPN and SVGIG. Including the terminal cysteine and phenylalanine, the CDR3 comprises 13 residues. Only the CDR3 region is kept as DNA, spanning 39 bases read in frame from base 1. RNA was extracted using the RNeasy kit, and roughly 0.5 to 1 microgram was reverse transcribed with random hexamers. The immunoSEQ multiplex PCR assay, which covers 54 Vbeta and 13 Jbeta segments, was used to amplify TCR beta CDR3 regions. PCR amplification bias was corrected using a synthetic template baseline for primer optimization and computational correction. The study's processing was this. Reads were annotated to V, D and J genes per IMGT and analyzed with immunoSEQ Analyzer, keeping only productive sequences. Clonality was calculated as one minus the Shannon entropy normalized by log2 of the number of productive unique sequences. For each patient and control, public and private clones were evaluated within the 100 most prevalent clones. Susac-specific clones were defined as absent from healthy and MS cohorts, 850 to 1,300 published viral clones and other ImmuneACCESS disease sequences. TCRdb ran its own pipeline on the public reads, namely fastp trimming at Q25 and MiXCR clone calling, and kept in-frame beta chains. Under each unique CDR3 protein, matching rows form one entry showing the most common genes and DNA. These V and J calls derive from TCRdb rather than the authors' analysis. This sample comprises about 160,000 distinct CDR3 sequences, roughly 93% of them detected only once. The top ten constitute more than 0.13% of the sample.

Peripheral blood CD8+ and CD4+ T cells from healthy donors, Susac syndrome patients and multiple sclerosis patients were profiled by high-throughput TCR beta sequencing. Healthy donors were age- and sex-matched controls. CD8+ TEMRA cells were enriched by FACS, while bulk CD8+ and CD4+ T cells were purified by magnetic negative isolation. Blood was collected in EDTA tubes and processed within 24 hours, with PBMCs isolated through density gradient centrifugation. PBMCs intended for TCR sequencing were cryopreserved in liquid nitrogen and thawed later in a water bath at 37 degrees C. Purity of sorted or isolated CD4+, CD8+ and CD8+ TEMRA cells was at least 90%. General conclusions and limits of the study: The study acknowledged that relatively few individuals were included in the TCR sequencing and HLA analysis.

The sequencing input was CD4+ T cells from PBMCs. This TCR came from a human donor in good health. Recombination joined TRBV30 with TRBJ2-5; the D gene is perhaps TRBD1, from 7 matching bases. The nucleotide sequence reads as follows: TGTGCCTGGAGTGTAGCAGGGGGGAAGACCCAGTACTTC. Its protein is CAWSVAGGKTQYF. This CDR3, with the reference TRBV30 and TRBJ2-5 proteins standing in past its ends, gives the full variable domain SQTIHQWPATLVQPVGSPLSLECTVEGTSNPNLYWYRQAAGRGLQLLFYSVGIGQISSEVPQNLSASRPQDRQFILSSKKLLLSDSGFYLCAWSVAGGKTQYFGPGTRLLVL.